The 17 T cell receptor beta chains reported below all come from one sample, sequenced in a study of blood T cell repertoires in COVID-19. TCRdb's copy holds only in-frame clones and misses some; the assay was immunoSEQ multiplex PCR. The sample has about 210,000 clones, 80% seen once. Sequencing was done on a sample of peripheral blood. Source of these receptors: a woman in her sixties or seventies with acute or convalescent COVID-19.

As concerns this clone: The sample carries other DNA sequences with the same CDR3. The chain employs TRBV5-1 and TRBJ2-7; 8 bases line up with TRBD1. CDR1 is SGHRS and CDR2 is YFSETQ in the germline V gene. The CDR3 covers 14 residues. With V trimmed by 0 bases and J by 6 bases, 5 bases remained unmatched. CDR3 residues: CASSLGQGSGEQYV. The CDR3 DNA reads TGCGCCAGCAGCTTGGGACAGGGGAGTGGCGAGCAGTACGTC.

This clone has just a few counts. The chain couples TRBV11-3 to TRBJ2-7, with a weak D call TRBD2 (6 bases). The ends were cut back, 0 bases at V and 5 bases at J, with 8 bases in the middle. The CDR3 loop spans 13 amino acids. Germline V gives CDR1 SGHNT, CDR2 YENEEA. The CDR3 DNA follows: TGTGCCAGCAGCTTAGATCGGGGGAACGAGCAGTACTTC. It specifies CASSLDRGNEQYF.

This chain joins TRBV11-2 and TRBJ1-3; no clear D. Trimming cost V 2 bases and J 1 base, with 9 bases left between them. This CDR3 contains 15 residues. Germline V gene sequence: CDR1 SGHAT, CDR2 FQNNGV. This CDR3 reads CASSLLGFSGNTIYF. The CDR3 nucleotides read TGTGCCAGCAGCTTACTTGGCTTTTCTGGAAACACCATATATTTT.

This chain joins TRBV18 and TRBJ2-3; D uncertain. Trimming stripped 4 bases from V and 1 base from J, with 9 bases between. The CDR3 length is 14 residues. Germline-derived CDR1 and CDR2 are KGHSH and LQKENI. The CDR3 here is CASSQAVRTDTQYF. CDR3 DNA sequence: TGTGCCAGCTCACAAGCCGTACGCACAGATACGCAGTATTTT.

CDR3 bases: TGTGCCAGCGAAGCCAACAGGGAGAAAGGTGGCTACACCTTC. It specifies CASEANREKGGYTF. The chain joins TRBV19 to TRBJ1-2; D might be TRBD1 (6 bases). V was pared by 9 bases and J by 7 bases, with 21 bases between. Per the germline V gene, CDR1 is LNHDA and CDR2 is SQIVND (reference sequence). The CDR3 is 14 amino acids.

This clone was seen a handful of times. The CDR3 loop reads CASRVTGGRVSEQYF. Written as DNA, the CDR3 is TGTGCCAGCAGGGTAACAGGGGGTCGAGTCAGCGAGCAGTACTTC. The chain carries TRBV6-5 and TRBJ2-7; 8 nucleotides agree with TRBD1. This CDR3 contains 15 residues. Germline V gene sequence: CDR1 MNHEY, CDR2 SVGAGI. The trim removed 6 bases at V and 6 bases at J, leaving 13 bases unmatched.

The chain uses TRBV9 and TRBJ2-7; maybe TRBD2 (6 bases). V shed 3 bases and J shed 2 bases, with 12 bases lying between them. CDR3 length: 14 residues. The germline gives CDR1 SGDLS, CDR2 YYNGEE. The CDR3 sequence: CASSATDYPYEQYF. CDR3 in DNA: TGTGCCAGCAGCGCCACGGACTATCCCTACGAGCAGTACTTC.

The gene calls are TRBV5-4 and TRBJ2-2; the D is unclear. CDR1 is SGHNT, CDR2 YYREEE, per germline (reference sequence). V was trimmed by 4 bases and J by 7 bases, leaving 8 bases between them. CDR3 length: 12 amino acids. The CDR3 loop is CASSLFLGELFF. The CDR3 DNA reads TGTGCCAGCAGCCTATTCCTCGGGGAGCTGTTTTTT.

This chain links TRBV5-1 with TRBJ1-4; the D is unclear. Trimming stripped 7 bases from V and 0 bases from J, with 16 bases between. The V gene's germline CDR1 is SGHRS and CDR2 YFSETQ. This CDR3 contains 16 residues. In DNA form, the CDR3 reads TGCGCCAGCGGCCCGTTCCCAGGAACAACTAATGAAAAACTGTTTTTT. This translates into CASGPFPGTTNEKLFF.

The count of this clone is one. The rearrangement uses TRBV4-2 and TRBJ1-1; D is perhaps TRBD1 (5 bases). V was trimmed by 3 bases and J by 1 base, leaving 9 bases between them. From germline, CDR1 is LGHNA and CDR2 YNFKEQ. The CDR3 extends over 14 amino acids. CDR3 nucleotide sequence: TGTGCCAGCAGCCAGTCAAGGGGGAACACTGAAGCTTTCTTT. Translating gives CASSQSRGNTEAFF.

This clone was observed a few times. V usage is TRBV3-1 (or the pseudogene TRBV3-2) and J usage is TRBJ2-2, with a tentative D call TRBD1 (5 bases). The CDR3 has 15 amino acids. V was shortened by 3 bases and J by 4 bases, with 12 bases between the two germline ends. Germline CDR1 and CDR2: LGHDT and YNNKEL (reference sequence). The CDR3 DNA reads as TGTGCCAGCAGCCATCGTGGGGCATCCACCGGGGAGCTGTTTTTT. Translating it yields CASSHRGASTGELFF.

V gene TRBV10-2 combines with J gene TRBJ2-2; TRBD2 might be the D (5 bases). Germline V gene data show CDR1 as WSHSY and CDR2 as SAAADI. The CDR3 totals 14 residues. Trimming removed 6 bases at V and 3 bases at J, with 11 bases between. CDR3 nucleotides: TGCGCCAGCAGAAACGGGGAGTACACCGGGGAGCTGTTTTTT. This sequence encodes CASRNGEYTGELFF.

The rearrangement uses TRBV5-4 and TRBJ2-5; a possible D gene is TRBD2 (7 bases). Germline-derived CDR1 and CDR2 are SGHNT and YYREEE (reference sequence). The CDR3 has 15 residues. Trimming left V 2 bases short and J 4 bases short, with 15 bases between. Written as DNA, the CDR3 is TGTGCCAGCAGCTTTGAGGGGGGGCGGTCAGAGACCCAGTACTTC. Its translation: CASSFEGGRSETQYF. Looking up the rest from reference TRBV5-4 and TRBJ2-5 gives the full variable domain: ETGVTQSPTHLIKTRGQQVTLRCSSQSGHNTVSWYQQALGQGPQFIFQYYREEENGRGNFPPRFSGLQFPNYSSELNVNALELDDSALYLCASSFEGGRSETQYFGPGTRLLVL.

The CDR3 loop reads CASTKGRVVSYEQYF. In DNA form, the CDR3 reads TGCGCCAGCACGAAGGGCAGGGTAGTATCCTACGAGCAGTACTTC. The rearrangement links TRBV10-1 to TRBJ2-7, with D possibly TRBD1 on 5 matching bases. V lost 7 bases and J lost 1, with 17 bases in between. Germline V gene data show CDR1 as WNHNN and CDR2 as SYGVQD (reference sequence). This CDR3 is 15 amino acids long.

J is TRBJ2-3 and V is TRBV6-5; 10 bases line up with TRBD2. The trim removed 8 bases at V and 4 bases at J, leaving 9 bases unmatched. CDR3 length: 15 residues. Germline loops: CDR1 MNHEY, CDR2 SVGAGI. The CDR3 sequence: CASRGAGGHSDTQYF. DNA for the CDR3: TGTGCCAGCCGAGGAGCGGGGGGGCATTCAGATACGCAGTATTTT.

This CDR3 reads CASSFRTVAGELFF. The CDR3 DNA sequence: TGTGCCAGCAGCTTTCGGACAGTCGCCGGGGAGCTGTTTTTT. This rearrangement joins TRBV7-2 to TRBJ2-2, with D possibly matching TRBD1 (6 bases). The V and J ends lost 3 bases and 6 bases respectively, with 11 bases between them. The CDR3 is 14 amino acids. Germline CDR1 and CDR2: SGHTA and FQGNSA.

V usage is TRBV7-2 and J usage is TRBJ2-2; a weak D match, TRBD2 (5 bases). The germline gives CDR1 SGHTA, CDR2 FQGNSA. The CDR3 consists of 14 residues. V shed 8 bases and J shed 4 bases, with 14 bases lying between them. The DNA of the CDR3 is TGTGCCAGCCGGGTGCGGGTAGGCACCGGGGAGCTGTTTTTT. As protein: CASRVRVGTGELFF.